The next 32 T cell receptor beta chains were all read from a single sample in a study of blood T cell repertoires in COVID-19. Generated by immunoSEQ multiplex PCR, the TCRdb table keeps only in-frame clones and is missing some. Here the sample spans hundreds of thousands of clones, 80% being singletons. Sequencing used PBMCs or T cells enriched from blood (not recorded which). The receptors were gathered from a man younger than 40 with acute COVID-19.

This clone has only a few counts. This rearrangement joins TRBV7-3 to TRBJ2-1; 9 bases are a match to TRBD2. V gave up 2 bases and J gave up 10 bases; unmatched junction bases: 0. From germline, CDR1 is SGHTA and CDR2 FQGTGA. This CDR3 contains 12 residues. The CDR3 DNA sequence: TGTGCCAGCAGCTTAGCGGGAGGGGAGCAGTTCTTC. Amino acid sequence: CASSLAGGEQFF.

This clone was recorded only once. The chain uses TRBV10-3 and TRBJ1-5, with 9 bases fitting TRBD1. CDR1 ENHRY and CDR2 SYGVKD come from the germline V gene. V lost 10 bases, J lost 4 bases, and 8 bases stayed unmatched. There are 14 residues in the CDR3. In DNA, the CDR3 is TGTGCCACAGCGACAGGGGGAGGGAATCAGCCCCAGCATTTT. Protein product: CATATGGGNQPQHF.

On this clone: Other DNA sequences within the sample encode an identical CDR3. The chain uses TRBV5-1 and TRBJ1-2, with TRBD1 matching 9 bases. Per germline, CDR1 SGHRS and CDR2 YFSETQ. CDR3 length: 13 residues. J lost 8 bases, V lost 0 bases, and 2 bases had no gene match. CDR3 amino acids: CASSLGQGGGYTF. DNA of the CDR3: TGCGCCAGCAGCTTGGGACAGGGGGGCGGCTACACCTTC. Together with reference TRBV5-1 and TRBJ1-2, the CDR3 gives the full variable domain: KAGVTQTPRYLIKTRGQQVTLSCSPISGHRSVSWYQQTPGQGLQFLFEYFSETQRNKGNFPGRFSGRQFSNSRSEMNVSTLELGDSALYLCASSLGQGGGYTFGSGTRLTVV.

The J gene is TRBJ2-7, the V gene TRBV10-3, with 9 bases fitting TRBD1. Trimming took 0 bases from V and 2 from J; bases not matched to a gene: 2. The V gene's germline CDR1 is ENHRY and CDR2 SYGVKD. The CDR3 is 15 amino acids. CDR3 sequence reads: CAISESGTGTYEQYF. DNA for the CDR3: TGTGCCATCAGTGAGTCTGGGACAGGGACCTACGAGCAGTACTTC.

V is TRBV5-6 and J is TRBJ1-1, with a tentative D call TRBD1 (6 bases). Germline V lookup: CDR1 SGHDT, CDR2 YYEEEE. The CDR3 is 15 residues long. V shed 4 bases and J shed 3 bases, with 16 bases lying between them. DNA of the CDR3: TGTGCCAGCAGCGAGGTGCGGGGGGCATACACTGAAGCTTTCTTT. Protein sequence: CASSEVRGAYTEAFF.

The CDR3 region is CASSAGAGTYEKLFF. The CDR3, as DNA: TGTGCCAGTAGCGCAGGGGCCGGGACCTATGAAAAACTGTTTTTT. The chain recombines TRBV19 with TRBJ1-4; tentatively, D is TRBD1 (6 bases). Germline-derived CDR1 and CDR2 are LNHDA and SQIVND (reference sequence). The CDR3 runs 15 residues. V shed 6 bases and J shed 6 bases, with 17 bases lying between them.

The chain has TRBV7-2 and TRBJ2-1; 8 bases line up with TRBD2. CDR1 is SGHTA and CDR2 is FQGNSA in the germline V gene. The CDR3 length is 13 residues. J lost 7 bases, V lost 3 bases, and 2 bases had no gene match. CDR3 bases: TGTGCCAGCAGCTTTAGCGGGGTGAATGAGCAGTTCTTC. Amino acid sequence: CASSFSGVNEQFF.

CDR3 bases: TGTGCCAGCAGCTTAGATGGTGGCATCCCGAGGACTTTCTTT. This translates into CASSLDGGIPRTFF. The chain employs TRBV11-2 and TRBJ1-1, with D uncertain. The CDR3 consists of 14 residues. In germline, CDR1 is SGHAT, CDR2 FQNNGV. With 0 bases removed from V and 12 bases from J, the gap between germline ends came to 17 bases.

The chain recombines TRBV5-1 with TRBJ2-1, with TRBD2 matching over 10 bases. The CDR3 is 16 residues long. Trimming took 4 bases from V and 8 from J; bases not matched to a gene: 12. CDR1 SGHRS and CDR2 YFSETQ come from the germline V gene. The CDR3 region has the DNA TGCGCCAGCAGCCCGAAGGGAGCGGGGGGGCTCGATGAGCAGTTCTTC. Its translation is CASSPKGAGGLDEQFF.

A single count supports this clone. The chain is built from TRBV6-4 and TRBJ1-2, with a tentative D call TRBD1 (5 bases). The CDR3 has 14 residues. CDR1 and CDR2 from the germline V gene are MRHNA and SNTAGT. V lost 6 bases to trimming and J lost 3 bases, with 14 bases between them. The CDR3 DNA follows: TGTGCCAGCAGCCCCGGGGGATATGACTATGGCTACACCTTC. The encoded protein is CASSPGGYDYGYTF.

The chain links TRBV25-1 to TRBJ2-1; 8 nucleotides agree with TRBD1. Trimming took 4 bases from V and 6 from J; bases not matched to a gene: 5. CDR1 is MGHDK and CDR2 is SYGVNS in the germline V gene. The CDR3 runs to 14 residues. CDR3 in DNA: TGTGCCAGCAGTGCCACAGGGGGAGGCAATGAGCAGTTCTTC. Translation: CASSATGGGNEQFF.

This rearrangement joins TRBV28 to TRBJ1-2; TRBD1 might be the D (5 bases). The V gene's germline CDR1 is MDHEN and CDR2 SYDVKM. This CDR3 has 16 residues. Trimming took off 2 bases at V and 2 bases at J, with 15 bases between the two ends. DNA for the CDR3: TGTGCCAGCAGTTTAACCGAAGGGGTAGTCAACTATGGCTACACCTTC. It translates to CASSLTEGVVNYGYTF.

This rearrangement joins TRBV16 to TRBJ1-4; possible D gene TRBD1, 6 bases. The CDR3 has 15 amino acids. Per germline, CDR1 KGHSY and CDR2 FQNENV. V shed 0 bases and J shed 8 bases, with 13 bases lying between them. The DNA for the CDR3 is TGTGCCAGCAGCCAATCTTGGGGGGGCCTGGAAAAACTGTTTTTT. As protein: CASSQSWGGLEKLFF.

This chain joins TRBV28 and TRBJ1-1; 8 positions match TRBD1. Trimming removed 4 bases from V and 1 base from J; junction bases left unmatched: 2. From germline, CDR1 is MDHEN and CDR2 SYDVKM. This CDR3 is built from 14 residues. The CDR3 sequence: CASSSGGGNTEAFF. In nucleotides, the CDR3 is TGTGCCAGCAGTTCAGGGGGCGGGAACACTGAAGCTTTCTTT.

To note about this clone: Sequence at one end of the junction differs from germline and may be a read error. The chain employs TRBV29-1 and TRBJ1-2; no firm D call. CDR1 is SQVTM, CDR2 ANQGSEA, per germline. The CDR3 is 12 amino acids. The DNA of the CDR3 is TGCAGCGTTGAAGATGGAGGCTCGAGACACTCCTTC. Amino acids: CSVEDGGSRHSF.

This chain connects TRBV2 to TRBJ2-5, with 8 bases that match TRBD1. This CDR3 has 17 residues. Germline CDR1 and CDR2: SNHLY and FYNNEI. V was clipped by 8 bases and J by 2 bases; unmatched bases: 16. The CDR3 DNA sequence: TGTGCCAGCGCCCGAAAGGGGCCCGGACAGGGACAAGAGACCCAGTACTTC. It codes for CASARKGPGQGQETQYF.

This clone was recorded once. This chain links TRBV7-2 with TRBJ2-6, with 10 bases lining up with TRBD1. Germline CDR1 is SGHTA and CDR2 is FQGNSA. There are 17 residues in the CDR3. V lost 3 bases, J lost 3 bases, and 5 bases stayed unmatched. The DNA for the CDR3 is TGTGCCAGCAGCTTCCTGACAGGGGGCGTTGGGGCCAACGTCCTGACTTTC. Encoded protein: CASSFLTGGVGANVLTF.

The V call is TRBV5-1, the J call TRBJ2-7; maybe TRBD1 (6 bases). The CDR3 consists of 16 residues. Germline V gives CDR1 SGHRS, CDR2 YFSETQ. Trimming left V 4 bases short and J 5 bases short, with 22 bases between. For the CDR3, the DNA is TGCGCCAGCAGCCCTGCCGGGACACCTCCGAAGAACGAGCAGTACTTC. This encodes CASSPAGTPPKNEQYF. The complete variable domain, with remaining parts taken from reference TRBV5-1 and TRBJ2-7, reads KAGVTQTPRYLIKTRGQQVTLSCSPISGHRSVSWYQQTPGQGLQFLFEYFSETQRNKGNFPGRFSGRQFSNSRSEMNVSTLELGDSALYLCASSPAGTPPKNEQYFGPGTRLTVT.

The chain combines TRBV18 with TRBJ1-2; 7 nucleotides agree with TRBD1. There are 17 residues in the CDR3. J gave up 0 bases and V 6 bases, and 13 bases lay outside the gene matches. Per germline, CDR1 KGHSH and CDR2 LQKENI. DNA for the CDR3: TGTGCCAGCTCGCCCAATACCGGGACAGTTTCTAACTATGGCTACACCTTC. Protein product: CASSPNTGTVSNYGYTF.

The chain links TRBV11-1 to TRBJ1-6; D unclear. The V gene lost 5 bases and the J gene lost 10 bases, with 12 bases spanning the gap. The germline CDR1 and CDR2 sequences are SGHAT and FQDESV (reference sequence). The CDR3 consists of 13 residues. The CDR3 region is CASSRLQMSPLHF. CDR3 coding DNA: TGTGCCAGCAGCCGACTACAAATGTCACCCCTCCACTTT.

This clone has just a few counts. The chain links TRBV3-1 (or the pseudogene TRBV3-2) to TRBJ1-4, with D unclear. Looked up from germline, CDR1 is LGHDT and CDR2 is YNNKEL (reference sequence). The CDR3 is made up of 13 amino acids. V shed 3 bases and J shed 4 bases, with 6 bases lying between them. CDR3 loop: CASSQRSNEKLFF. CDR3 sequence (DNA): TGTGCCAGCAGCCAGAGAAGTAATGAAAAACTGTTTTTT.

In this sample, this clone turned up a few times. The genes are TRBV2 and TRBJ1-2; D unresolved. Trimming stripped 4 bases from V and 7 bases from J, with 19 bases between. The CDR3 is 15 amino acids. The germline gives CDR1 SNHLY, CDR2 FYNNEI. CDR3 residues: CASSVKPEVTSGYTF. CDR3 coding DNA: TGTGCCAGCAGTGTAAAGCCCGAGGTTACCTCTGGCTACACCTTC.

The V call is TRBV3-1 (or the pseudogene TRBV3-2), the J call TRBJ2-2; possibly TRBD1 for D (5 bases). The V end lost 1 base, the J end lost 4 bases, and 7 bases lay between the germline ends. Germline assignment: CDR1 LGHDT and CDR2 YNNKEL (reference sequence). The CDR3 has 14 amino acids. The CDR3, as DNA: TGTGCCAGCAGCCAAGTACAGGTCACCGGGGAGCTGTTTTTT. Its translation: CASSQVQVTGELFF.

This clone came up once. This chain links TRBV9 with TRBJ2-7, with D maybe TRBD2 (6 bases). Germline values: CDR1 SGDLS, CDR2 YYNGEE. Trimming shortened V by 4 bases and J by 3 bases, and 17 bases separated the two germline ends. This CDR3 is 15 amino acids long. The CDR3 spells CASSTTYYGGYEQYF. The CDR3 region has the DNA TGTGCCAGCAGCACAACATATTACGGGGGCTACGAGCAGTACTTC.

The chain uses TRBV2 and TRBJ1-1; D possibly corresponds to TRBD1 (6 bases). The CDR3 loop spans 12 amino acids. Germline V CDR1 and CDR2: SNHLY, FYNNEI. V dropped 6 bases and J dropped 6 bases, with 11 bases sitting between them. The CDR3 DNA is TGTGCCAGCAGAAGGGGGATCGCTGAAGCTTTCTTT. It is translated as CASRRGIAEAFF.

The chain couples TRBV9 to TRBJ2-3; a possible D gene is TRBD1 (6 bases). The germline V gene has CDR1 SGDLS and CDR2 YYNGEE. The CDR3 spans 18 residues. V was clipped by 0 bases and J by 2 bases, with 19 bases between them. CDR3 DNA: TGTGCCAGCAGCGTAGCTTTGGGCCGGGACAAGATCACAGATACGCAGTATTTT. This encodes CASSVALGRDKITDTQYF.

This clone was seen just once. V usage is TRBV6-6 and J usage is TRBJ2-3; D is ambiguous. The CDR3 covers 13 residues. Trimming left V 4 bases short and J 2 bases short, with 7 bases between. Per the germline V gene, CDR1 is MNHNY and CDR2 is SVGAGI (reference sequence). This chain's CDR3 is CASSFLPTDTQYF. The DNA for the CDR3 is TGTGCCAGCAGTTTTCTACCCACAGATACGCAGTATTTT.

Only a few counts were recorded for this clone. The rearrangement links TRBV14 to TRBJ1-6; D uncertain. The CDR3 is made up of 16 amino acids. Per the germline V gene, CDR1 is SGHDN and CDR2 is FVKESK. Trimming cost V 1 base and J 6 bases, with 13 bases left between them. DNA of the CDR3: TGTGCCAGCAGCCAAGCCGGGAGCTACTTTAATTCACCCCTCCACTTT. Its protein product is CASSQAGSYFNSPLHF.

J is TRBJ1-1 and V is TRBV28; D is uncertain. The CDR3 extends over 13 amino acids. Per germline, CDR1 MDHEN and CDR2 SYDVKM. V shed 8 bases and J shed 4 bases, with 14 bases lying between them. The CDR3 loop reads CASWEGLGTEAFF. In DNA form, the CDR3 reads TGTGCCAGCTGGGAGGGCCTGGGCACTGAAGCTTTCTTT. Complete variable domain (other parts from reference TRBV28 and TRBJ1-1): DVKVTQSSRYLVKRTGEKVFLECVQDMDHENMFWYRQDPGLGLRLIYFSYDVKMKEKGDIPEGYSVSREKKERFSLILESASTNQTSMYLCASWEGLGTEAFFGQGTRLTVV.

The chain is built from TRBV20-1 and TRBJ1-4, with D unclear. Trimming cost V 5 bases and J 5 bases, with 6 bases left between them. Looked up from germline, CDR1 is DFQATT and CDR2 is SNEGSKA (reference sequence). This CDR3 has 11 amino acids. CDR3 in amino acids: CSAVRNEKLFF. The DNA for the CDR3 is TGCAGTGCTGTACGGAATGAAAAACTGTTTTTT.

The chain joins TRBV27 to TRBJ2-1; maybe TRBD2 (5 bases). The CDR3 covers 14 residues. Germline V CDR1 and CDR2: MNHEY, SMNVEV (reference sequence). Trimming pared 5 bases from V and 7 bases from J, leaving 15 bases between. CDR3 residues: CASSRVRGWNEQFF. The CDR3 bases are TGTGCCAGCAGTAGGGTACGGGGTTGGAATGAGCAGTTCTTC.

The CDR3 loop reads CASRPLGGGFEETQYF. CDR3 DNA sequence: TGTGCCAGCAGGCCTTTGGGAGGGGGTTTCGAAGAGACCCAGTACTTC. This chain connects TRBV11-2 to TRBJ2-5, with D possibly TRBD2 on 7 matching bases. The CDR3 is made up of 16 amino acids. V gave up 6 bases and J gave up 3 bases, with 20 bases separating them. Germline V gene sequence: CDR1 SGHAT, CDR2 FQNNGV. Drawing the rest from reference TRBV11-2 and TRBJ2-5, the complete variable domain is EAGVAQSPRYKIIEKRQSVAFWCNPISGHATLYWYQQILGQGPKLLIQFQNNGVVDDSQLPKDRFSAERLKGVDSTLKIQPAKLEDSAVYLCASRPLGGGFEETQYFGPGTRLLVL.